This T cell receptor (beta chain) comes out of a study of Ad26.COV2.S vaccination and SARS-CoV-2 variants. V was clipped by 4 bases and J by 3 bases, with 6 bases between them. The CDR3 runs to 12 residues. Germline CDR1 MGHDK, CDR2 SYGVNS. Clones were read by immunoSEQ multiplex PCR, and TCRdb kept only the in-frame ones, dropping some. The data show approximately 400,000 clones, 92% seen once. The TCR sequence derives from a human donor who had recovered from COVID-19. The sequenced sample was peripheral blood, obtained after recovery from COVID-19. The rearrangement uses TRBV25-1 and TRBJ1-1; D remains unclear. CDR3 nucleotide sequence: TGTGCCAGCAGTGCCTCGGACACTGAAGCTTTCTTT. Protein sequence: CASSASDTEAFF.